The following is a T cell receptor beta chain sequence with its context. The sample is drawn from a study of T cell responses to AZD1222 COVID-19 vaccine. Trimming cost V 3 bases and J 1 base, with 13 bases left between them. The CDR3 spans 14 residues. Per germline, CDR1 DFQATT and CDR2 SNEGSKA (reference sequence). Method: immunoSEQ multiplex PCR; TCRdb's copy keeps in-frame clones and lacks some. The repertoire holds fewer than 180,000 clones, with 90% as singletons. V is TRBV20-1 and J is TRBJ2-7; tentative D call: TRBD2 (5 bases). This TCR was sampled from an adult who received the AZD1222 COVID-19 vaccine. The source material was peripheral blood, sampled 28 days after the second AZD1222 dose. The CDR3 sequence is CSASASGRSYEQYF. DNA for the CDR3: TGCAGTGCTAGTGCAAGCGGTCGTTCCTACGAGCAGTACTTC.